The 2 T cell receptor beta chains reported below all come from one sample, sequenced in a study of blood T cell repertoires in COVID-19. Profiling relied on immunoSEQ multiplex PCR, and the TCRdb table lists in-frame clones only, not all of them. The table has around 280,000 clones, 85% seen once. Input material: peripheral blood. The receptors were gathered from a woman aged 50 to 65 with active or convalescent COVID-19.

This chain uses TRBV7-9 with TRBJ2-3; 9 bases are a match to TRBD2. The V gene end was trimmed by 1 base and the J gene end by 4 bases; junction bases not matched to a gene: 6. The CDR3 spans 16 residues. Germline V gene sequence: CDR1 SEHNR, CDR2 FQNEAQ (reference sequence). For the CDR3, the DNA is TGTGCCAGCAGCTTAGTCGCTAGCGGGATGGCAGATACGCAGTATTTT. Its translation is CASSLVASGMADTQYF. Variable domain in full (rest from reference TRBV7-9 and TRBJ2-3): DTGVSQNPRHKITKRGQNVTFRCDPISEHNRLYWYRQTLGQGPEFLTYFQNEAQLEKSRLLSDRFSAERPKGSFSTLEIQRTEQGDSAMYLCASSLVASGMADTQYFGPGTRLTVL.

The chain is built from TRBV29-1 and TRBJ2-7; TRBD1 agrees at 10 bases. The CDR3 consists of 14 residues. The V and J ends lost 7 bases and 5 bases, in that order; junction bases with no gene match: 11. In germline, CDR1 is SQVTM, CDR2 ANQGSEA. In DNA, the CDR3 is TGCAGCGGGGGGACAGGGGTACTTGCCGACGAGCAGTACTTC. This codes for CSGGTGVLADEQYF.